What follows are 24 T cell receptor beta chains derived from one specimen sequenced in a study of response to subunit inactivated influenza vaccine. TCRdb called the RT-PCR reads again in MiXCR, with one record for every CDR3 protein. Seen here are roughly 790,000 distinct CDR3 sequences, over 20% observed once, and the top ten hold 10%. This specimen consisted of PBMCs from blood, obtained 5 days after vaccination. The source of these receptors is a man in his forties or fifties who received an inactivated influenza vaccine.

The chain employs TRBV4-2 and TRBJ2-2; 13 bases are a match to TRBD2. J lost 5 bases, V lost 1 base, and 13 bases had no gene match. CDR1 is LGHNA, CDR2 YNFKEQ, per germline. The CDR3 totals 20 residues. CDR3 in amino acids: CASSQGLQGLAGRETGELFF. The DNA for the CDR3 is TGTGCCAGCAGCCAAGGCCTCCAGGGACTAGCGGGGCGAGAAACCGGGGAGCTGTTTTTT.

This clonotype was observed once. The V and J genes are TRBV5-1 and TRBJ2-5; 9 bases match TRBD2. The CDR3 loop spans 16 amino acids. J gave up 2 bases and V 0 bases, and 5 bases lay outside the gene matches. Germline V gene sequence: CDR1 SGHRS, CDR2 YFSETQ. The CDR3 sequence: CASSLAPSGNQETQYF. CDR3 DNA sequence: TGCGCCAGCAGCTTGGCCCCTAGCGGGAATCAAGAGACCCAGTACTTC. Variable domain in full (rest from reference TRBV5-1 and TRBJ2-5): KAGVTQTPRYLIKTRGQQVTLSCSPISGHRSVSWYQQTPGQGLQFLFEYFSETQRNKGNFPGRFSGRQFSNSRSEMNVSTLELGDSALYLCASSLAPSGNQETQYFGPGTRLLVL.

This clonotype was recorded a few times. The CDR3 region has the DNA TGTGCCATCAGCGGACAAGGGGGAATTTTCTATGGCTACACCTTC. Its translation is CAISGQGGIFYGYTF. The chain links TRBV10-3 to TRBJ1-2, with D maybe TRBD1 (6 bases). The ends were cut back, 6 bases at V and 4 bases at J, with 18 bases in the middle. Germline values: CDR1 ENHRY, CDR2 SYGVKD. The CDR3 spans 15 residues.

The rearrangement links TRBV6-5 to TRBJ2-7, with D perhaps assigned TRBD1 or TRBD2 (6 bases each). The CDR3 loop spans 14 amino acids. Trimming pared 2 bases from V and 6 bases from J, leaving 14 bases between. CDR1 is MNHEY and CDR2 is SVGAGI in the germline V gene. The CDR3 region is CASSYPGAGSEQYF. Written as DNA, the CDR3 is TGTGCCAGCAGTTACCCGGGGGCGGGATCCGAGCAGTACTTC.

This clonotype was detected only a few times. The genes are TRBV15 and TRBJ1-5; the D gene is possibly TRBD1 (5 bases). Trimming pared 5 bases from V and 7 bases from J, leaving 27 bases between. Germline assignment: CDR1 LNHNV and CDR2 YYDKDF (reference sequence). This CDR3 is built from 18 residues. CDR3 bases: TGTGCCACCAGCCCAAGTAAACATTGGGGGGGAGACGACCAGCCCCAGCATTTT. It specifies CATSPSKHWGGDDQPQHF. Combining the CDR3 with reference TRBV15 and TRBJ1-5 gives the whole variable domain DAMVIQNPRYQVTQFGKPVTLSCSQTLNHNVMYWYQQKSSQAPKLLFHYYDKDFNNEADTPDNFQSRRPNTSFCFLDIRSPGLGDTAMYLCATSPSKHWGGDDQPQHFGDGTRLSIL.

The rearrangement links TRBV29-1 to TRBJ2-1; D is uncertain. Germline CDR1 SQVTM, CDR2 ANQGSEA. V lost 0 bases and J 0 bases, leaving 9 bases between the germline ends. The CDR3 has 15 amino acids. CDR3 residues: CSVEDEESSYNEQFF. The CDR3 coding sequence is TGCAGCGTTGAAGATGAGGAGAGCTCCTACAATGAGCAGTTCTTC.

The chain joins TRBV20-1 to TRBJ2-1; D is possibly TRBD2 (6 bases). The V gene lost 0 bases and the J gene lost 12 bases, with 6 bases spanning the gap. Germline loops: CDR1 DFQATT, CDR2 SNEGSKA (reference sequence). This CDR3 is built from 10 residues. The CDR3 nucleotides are TGCAGTGCTAGAGAGGAGGGGCAGTTCTTC. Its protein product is CSAREEGQFF.

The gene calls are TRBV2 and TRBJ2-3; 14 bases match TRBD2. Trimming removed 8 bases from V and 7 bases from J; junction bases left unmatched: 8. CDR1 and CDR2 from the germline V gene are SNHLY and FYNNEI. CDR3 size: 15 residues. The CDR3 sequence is CASQPGLAGVYTQYF. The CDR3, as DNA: TGTGCCAGCCAACCGGGACTAGCGGGAGTGTATACGCAGTATTTT.

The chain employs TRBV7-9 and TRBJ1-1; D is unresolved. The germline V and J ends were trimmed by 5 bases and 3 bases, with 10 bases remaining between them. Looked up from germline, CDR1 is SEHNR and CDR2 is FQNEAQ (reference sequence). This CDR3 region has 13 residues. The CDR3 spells CASSRTQDTEAFF. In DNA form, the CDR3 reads TGTGCCAGCAGCCGGACCCAGGACACTGAAGCTTTCTTT. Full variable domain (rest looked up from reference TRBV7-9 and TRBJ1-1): DTGVSQNPRHKITKRGQNVTFRCDPISEHNRLYWYRQTLGQGPEFLTYFQNEAQLEKSRLLSDRFSAERPKGSFSTLEIQRTEQGDSAMYLCASSRTQDTEAFFGQGTRLTVV.

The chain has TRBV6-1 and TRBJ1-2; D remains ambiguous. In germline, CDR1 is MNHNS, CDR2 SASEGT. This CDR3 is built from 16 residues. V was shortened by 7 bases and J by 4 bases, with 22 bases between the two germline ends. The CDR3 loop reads CASTPGPSPLSYGYTF. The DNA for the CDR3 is TGTGCCAGCACGCCGGGTCCCTCCCCGCTAAGCTATGGCTACACCTTC.

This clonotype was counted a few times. CDR3 loop: CASSDRGRVAENTEAFF. The CDR3 DNA reads as TGCGCCAGCAGTGATAGAGGCAGGGTGGCTGAGAACACTGAAGCTTTCTTT. This chain uses TRBV10-2 with TRBJ1-1; tentatively, D is TRBD1 (5 bases). The CDR3 is 17 residues long. Germline V gene data show CDR1 as WSHSY and CDR2 as SAAADI. Trimming removed 3 bases at V and 1 base at J, with 18 bases between.

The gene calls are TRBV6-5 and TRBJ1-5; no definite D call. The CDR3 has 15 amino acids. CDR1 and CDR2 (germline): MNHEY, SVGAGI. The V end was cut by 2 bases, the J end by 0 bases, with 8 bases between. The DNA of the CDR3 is TGTGCCAGCAGTTACGCCGGAAATAGCAATCAGCCCCAGCATTTT. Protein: CASSYAGNSNQPQHF.

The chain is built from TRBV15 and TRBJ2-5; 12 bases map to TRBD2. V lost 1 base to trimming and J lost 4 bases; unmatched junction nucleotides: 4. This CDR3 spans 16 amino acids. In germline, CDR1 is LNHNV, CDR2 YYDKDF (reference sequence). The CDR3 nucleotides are TGTGCCACCAGCAGAGGGACTAGCGGGGAGGGAGAGACCCAGTACTTC. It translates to CATSRGTSGEGETQYF.

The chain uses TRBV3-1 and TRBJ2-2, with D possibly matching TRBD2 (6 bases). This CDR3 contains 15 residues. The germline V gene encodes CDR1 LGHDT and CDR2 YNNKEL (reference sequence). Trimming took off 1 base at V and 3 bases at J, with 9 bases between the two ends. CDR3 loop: CASSQGGVDTGELFF. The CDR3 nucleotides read TGTGCCAGCAGCCAAGGGGGGGTGGACACCGGGGAGCTGTTTTTT.

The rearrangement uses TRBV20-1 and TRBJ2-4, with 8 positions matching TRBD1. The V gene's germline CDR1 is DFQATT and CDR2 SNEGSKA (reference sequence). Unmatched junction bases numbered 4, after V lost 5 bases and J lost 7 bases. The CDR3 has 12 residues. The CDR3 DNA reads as TGCAGTGCTCCACGACAGGGGAACATTCAGTACTTC. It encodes CSAPRQGNIQYF.

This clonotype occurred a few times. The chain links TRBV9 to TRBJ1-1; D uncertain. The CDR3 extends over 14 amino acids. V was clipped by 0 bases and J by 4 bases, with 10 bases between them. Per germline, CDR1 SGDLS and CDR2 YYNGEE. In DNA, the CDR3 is TGTGCCAGCAGCGTAGCTGCAGGTCGCACTGAAGCTTTCTTT. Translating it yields CASSVAAGRTEAFF.

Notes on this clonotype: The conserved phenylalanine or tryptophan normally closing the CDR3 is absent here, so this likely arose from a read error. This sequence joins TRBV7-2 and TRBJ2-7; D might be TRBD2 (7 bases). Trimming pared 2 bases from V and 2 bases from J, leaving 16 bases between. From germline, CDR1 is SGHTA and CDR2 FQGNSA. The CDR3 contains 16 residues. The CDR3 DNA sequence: TGTGCCAGCAGCTTATCTGGGGGGGCCTTAACCTACGAGCAGTACTTA. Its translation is CASSLSGGALTYEQYL.

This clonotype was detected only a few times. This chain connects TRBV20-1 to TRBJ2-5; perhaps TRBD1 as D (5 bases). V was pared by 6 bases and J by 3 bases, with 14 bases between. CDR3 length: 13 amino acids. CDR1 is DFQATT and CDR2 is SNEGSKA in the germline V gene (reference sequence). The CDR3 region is CSAKRGREETQYF. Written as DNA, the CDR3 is TGCAGTGCAAAGAGAGGCAGGGAAGAGACCCAGTACTTC.

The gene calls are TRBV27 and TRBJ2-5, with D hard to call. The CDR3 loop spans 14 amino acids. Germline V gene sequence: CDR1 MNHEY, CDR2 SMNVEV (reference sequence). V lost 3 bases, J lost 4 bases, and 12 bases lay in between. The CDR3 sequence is CASSFERNSETQYF. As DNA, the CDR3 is TGTGCCAGCAGTTTTGAGAGAAACTCAGAGACCCAGTACTTC.

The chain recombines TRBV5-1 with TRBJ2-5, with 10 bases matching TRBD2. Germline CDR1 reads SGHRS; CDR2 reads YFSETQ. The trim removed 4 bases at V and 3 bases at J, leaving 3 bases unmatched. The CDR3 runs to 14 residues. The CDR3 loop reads CASSDGLAEETQYF. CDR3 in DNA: TGCGCCAGCAGCGATGGACTAGCGGAAGAGACCCAGTACTTC.

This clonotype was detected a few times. The CDR3 loop reads CASSQGVTPYEQYF. The CDR3 nucleotides are TGTGCCAGCAGCCAGGGGGTTACCCCCTACGAGCAGTACTTC. The rearrangement links TRBV12-3 or TRBV12-4 to TRBJ2-7, with 7 bases lining up with TRBD1. V shed 6 bases, J shed 2 bases, and the junction held 7 bases outside the gene matches. The CDR3 is 14 amino acids.

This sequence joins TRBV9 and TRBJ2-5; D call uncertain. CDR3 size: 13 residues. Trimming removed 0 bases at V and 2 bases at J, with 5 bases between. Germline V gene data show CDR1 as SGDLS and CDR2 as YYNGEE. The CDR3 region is CASSVDQQETQYF. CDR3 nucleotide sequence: TGTGCCAGCAGCGTAGATCAGCAAGAGACCCAGTACTTC. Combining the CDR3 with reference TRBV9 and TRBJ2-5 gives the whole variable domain DSGVTQTPKHLITATGQRVTLRCSPRSGDLSVYWYQQSLDQGLQFLIQYYNGEERAKGNILERFSAQQFPDLHSELNLSSLELGDSALYFCASSVDQQETQYFGPGTRLLVL.

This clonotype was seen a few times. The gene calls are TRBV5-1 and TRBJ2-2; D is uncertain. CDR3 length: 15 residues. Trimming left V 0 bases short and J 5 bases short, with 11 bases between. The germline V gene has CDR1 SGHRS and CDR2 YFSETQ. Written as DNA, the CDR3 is TGCGCCAGCAGCTTGGAACCTACACTAACCGGGGAGCTGTTTTTT. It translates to CASSLEPTLTGELFF.

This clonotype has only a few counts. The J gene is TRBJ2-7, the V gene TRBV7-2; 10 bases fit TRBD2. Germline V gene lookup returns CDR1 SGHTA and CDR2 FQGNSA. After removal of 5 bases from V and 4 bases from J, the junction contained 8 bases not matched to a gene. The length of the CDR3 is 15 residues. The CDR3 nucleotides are TGTGCCAGCAGCCCGGCTAGCGGGGGCCCATACGAGCAGTACTTC. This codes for CASSPASGGPYEQYF.